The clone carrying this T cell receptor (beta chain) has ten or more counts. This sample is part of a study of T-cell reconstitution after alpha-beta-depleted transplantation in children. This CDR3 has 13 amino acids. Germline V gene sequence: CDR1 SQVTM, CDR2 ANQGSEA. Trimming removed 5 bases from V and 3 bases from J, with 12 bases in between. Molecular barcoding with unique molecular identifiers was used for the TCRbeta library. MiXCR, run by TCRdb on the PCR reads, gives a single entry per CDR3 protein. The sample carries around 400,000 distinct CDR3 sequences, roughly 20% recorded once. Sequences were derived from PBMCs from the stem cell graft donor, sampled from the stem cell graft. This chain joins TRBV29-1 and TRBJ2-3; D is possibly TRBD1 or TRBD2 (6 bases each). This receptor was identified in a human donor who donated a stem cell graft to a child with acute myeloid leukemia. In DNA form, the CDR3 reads TGCAGCGTTTCTCTAGGGGGGACAGATACGCAGTATTTT. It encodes CSVSLGGTDTQYF.